A selection of T cell receptor beta chains follows, all from one sample in a study of T cells after yellow fever vaccination. Via MiXCR, TCRdb re-called the 5' RACE reads, giving one row per CDR3 protein. The data contain around 500,000 distinct CDR3 sequences, 20% to 25% of them singletons. Here the sequenced sample was PBMCs, taken 21 days after the first yellow fever vaccination. The receptors derive from a young man who received the YFV17D yellow fever vaccine. Each CDR3 is given without its conserved first and last residue. Fields, in order: J gene, V gene, D gene, CDR3 protein. D genes are given only for firm matches.

J: TRBJ1-5; V: TRBV29-1; D: NA; CDR3: SASTGVYSNQPQH
J: TRBJ2-3; V: TRBV15; D: TRBD2; CDR3: ATSATSGRSTDTQY
J: TRBJ2-2; V: TRBV2; D: NA; CDR3: ATRTGNTGELF
J: TRBJ2-3; V: TRBV20-1; D: TRBD2; CDR3: SAVGGAQTDTQY
J: TRBJ1-5; V: TRBV19; D: NA; CDR3: ASSTPMEFSNQPQH
J: TRBJ2-3; V: TRBV5-1; D: TRBD2; CDR3: ASSLDGGGDTQY
J: TRBJ1-6; V: TRBV3-1; D: NA; CDR3: ASSQAGGGGHSPLH
J: TRBJ2-3; V: TRBV7-9; D: TRBD2; CDR3: ASSLGSSGNTDTQY
J: TRBJ1-2; V: TRBV9; D: NA; CDR3: ASSPPGGIPLSGGYT
J: TRBJ1-2; V: TRBV12-3/TRBV12-4; D: NA; CDR3: ASTGRNYGYT
J: TRBJ2-1; V: TRBV20-1; D: TRBD2; CDR3: SAREGTTRRGQF
J: TRBJ2-4; V: TRBV20-1; D: NA; CDR3: SARTEKNIQY
J: TRBJ2-7; V: TRBV21-1; D: NA; CDR3: ASSPPTPASEQY
J: TRBJ1-4; V: TRBV7-2; D: TRBD1; CDR3: ASSLAGQGGQRLF
J: TRBJ2-4; V: TRBV5-8; D: TRBD2; CDR3: ASSLAGGLAKNIQY
J: TRBJ2-1; V: TRBV4-3; D: TRBD2; CDR3: ASSQPSGGRNEQF
J: TRBJ1-4; V: TRBV20-1; D: NA; CDR3: SASGRRVF
J: TRBJ2-3; V: TRBV7-3; D: TRBD2; CDR3: ASSLQAGGGTDTQY
J: TRBJ1-4; V: TRBV7-9; D: TRBD1; CDR3: ASSRRTGGEKLF
J: TRBJ2-1; V: TRBV20-1; D: NA; CDR3: SARDQEGKNEQF
J: TRBJ2-2; V: TRBV5-1; D: TRBD1; CDR3: ASSEGANGELF
J: TRBJ1-2; V: TRBV27; D: NA; CDR3: ASSFAGVLSGYT